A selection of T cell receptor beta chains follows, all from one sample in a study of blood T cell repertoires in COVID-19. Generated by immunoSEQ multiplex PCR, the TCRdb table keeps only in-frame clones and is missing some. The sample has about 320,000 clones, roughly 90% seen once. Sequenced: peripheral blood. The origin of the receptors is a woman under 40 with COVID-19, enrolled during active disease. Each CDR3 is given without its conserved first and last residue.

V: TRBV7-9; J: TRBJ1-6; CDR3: ASSLVGRGNSPLH
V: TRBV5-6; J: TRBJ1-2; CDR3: ASSVTATGKRGYT
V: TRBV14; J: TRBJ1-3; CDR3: ASSLKLTASGNTIY
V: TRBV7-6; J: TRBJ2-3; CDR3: ASSPWGGGTDTQY
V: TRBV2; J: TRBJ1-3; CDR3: ASSPRLGAENTIY
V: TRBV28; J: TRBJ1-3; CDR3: ASSSPFYGTGGSGNTIY
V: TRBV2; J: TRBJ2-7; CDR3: ASRPSATYEQY
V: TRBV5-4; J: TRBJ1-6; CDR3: ASRSVSSYNSPLH
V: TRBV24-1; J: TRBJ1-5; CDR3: ATSTGFDNQPQH
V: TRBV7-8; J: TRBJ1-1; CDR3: ASSYRQGVTEAF
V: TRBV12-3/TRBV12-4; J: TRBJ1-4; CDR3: ASSPRTRRLF
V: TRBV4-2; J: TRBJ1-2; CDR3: ASSLNRDRGSLTGYT
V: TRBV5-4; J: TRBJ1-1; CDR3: ASSFLGRGHLEAF
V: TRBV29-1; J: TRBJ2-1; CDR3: SVEASGLAGDNEQF
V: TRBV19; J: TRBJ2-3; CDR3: ASSLTSGGVADTQY
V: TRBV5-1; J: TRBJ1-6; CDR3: ASRPPGNSPLH
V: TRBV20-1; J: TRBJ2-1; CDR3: SASYSGVGNEQF
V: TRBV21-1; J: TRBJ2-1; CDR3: ASKGGLVWYEQF
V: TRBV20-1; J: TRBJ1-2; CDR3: SASHGVGYGYT
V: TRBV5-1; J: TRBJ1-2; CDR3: ASSPGQGRSVYGYT
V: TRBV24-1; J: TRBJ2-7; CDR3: ATSDPGTGSYEQY
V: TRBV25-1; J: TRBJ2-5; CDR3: ASSGPGTGPGGQETQY
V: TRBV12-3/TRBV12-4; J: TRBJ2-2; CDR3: ASSPTAGELF
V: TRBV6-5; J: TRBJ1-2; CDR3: AVERVYGYT
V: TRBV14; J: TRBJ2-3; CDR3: ASSRLRELDTQY
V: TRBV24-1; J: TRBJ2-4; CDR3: ATSGPRKTGGEGPNIQY
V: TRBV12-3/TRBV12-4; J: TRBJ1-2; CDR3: ASRKGVVNGYT
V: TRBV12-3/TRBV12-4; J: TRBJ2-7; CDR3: ASSFRTYYEQY
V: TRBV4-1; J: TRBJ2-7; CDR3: ASSQEGQGISYEQY
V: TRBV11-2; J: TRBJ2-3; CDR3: ASSLRDTQY
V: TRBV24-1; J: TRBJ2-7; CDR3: ATSDFPGSYEQY
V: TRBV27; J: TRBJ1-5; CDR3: ASSPLPGGNQPQH
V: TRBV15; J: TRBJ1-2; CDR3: ATSRTGSYGYT
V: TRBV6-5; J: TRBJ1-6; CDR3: ASRPGLNSPLH
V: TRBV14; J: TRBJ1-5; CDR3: ASGEGGNLGNQPQH
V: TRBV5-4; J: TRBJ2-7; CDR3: ASSLARGQEQY
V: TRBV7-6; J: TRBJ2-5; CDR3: ASSPQETGQETQY
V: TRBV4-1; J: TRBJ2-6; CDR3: ASSQVGANVLT
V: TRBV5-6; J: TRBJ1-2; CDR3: ASSLGLWGYT
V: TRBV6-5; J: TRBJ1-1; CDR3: ASSPHRGGDTEAF
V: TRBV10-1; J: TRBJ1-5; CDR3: ASSESVQYSNQPQH
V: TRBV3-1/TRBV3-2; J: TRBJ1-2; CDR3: ASSHQTAIGYT